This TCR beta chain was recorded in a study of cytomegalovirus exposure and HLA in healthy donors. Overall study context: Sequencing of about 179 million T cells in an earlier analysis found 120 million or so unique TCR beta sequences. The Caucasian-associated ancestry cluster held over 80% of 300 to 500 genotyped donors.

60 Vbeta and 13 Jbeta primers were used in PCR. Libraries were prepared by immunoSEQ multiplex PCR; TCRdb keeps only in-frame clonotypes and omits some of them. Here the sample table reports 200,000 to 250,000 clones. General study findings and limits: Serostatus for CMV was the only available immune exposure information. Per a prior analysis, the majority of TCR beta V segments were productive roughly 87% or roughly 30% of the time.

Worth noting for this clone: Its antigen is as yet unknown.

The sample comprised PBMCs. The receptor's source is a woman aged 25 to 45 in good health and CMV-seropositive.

CDR3 amino acids: CASSPASRTDTQYF. The CDR3 bases are TGTGCCAGCAGCCCGGCTAGCCGCACAGATACGCAGTATTTT. The chain has TRBV7-9 and TRBJ2-3; a weak D match, TRBD2 (5 bases). The germline V and J ends were trimmed by 5 bases and 1 base, with 10 bases remaining between them. Per the germline V gene, CDR1 is SEHNR and CDR2 is FQNEAQ (reference sequence). This CDR3 has 14 amino acids.